Reported below is one T cell receptor (beta chain). What it binds is unknown. This sample stems from a study of T cell responses to AZD1222 COVID-19 vaccine. Repertoires were generated with immunoSEQ multiplex PCR, while TCRdb's copy carries only in-frame clones and drops some. This repertoire shows some 150,000 clones, around nine tenths found once; its top ten account for 2.8%. The study, taken as a whole, reports: No day 14 peak samples; only post-peak repertoires were characterized. Among spike-specific TCRs, nearly half reportedly target unmutated variant regions. After two AZD1222 doses, spike-specific TCR breadth and depth rose versus day 0.

Per germline, CDR1 LNHDA and CDR2 SQIVND (reference sequence). The CDR3 covers 15 residues. Trimming took 7 bases from V and 7 from J; bases not matched to a gene: 13. The clonotype originates from an adult in good health. The chain couples TRBV19 to TRBJ1-5; 7 bases agree with TRBD1. Sequencing used peripheral blood, obtained on day 0 of MenACWY control vaccination. Here the CDR3 reads CASTPDRLPSQPQHF. The CDR3, as DNA: TGTGCCAGTACCCCGGACAGGTTGCCTTCCCAGCCCCAGCATTTT.